This TCR beta chain was identified during a study of shared clonotypes between healthy human individuals (dated by TCRdb to the early 2020s). A note on the overall study: A couple of women and a few men aged 18 to 49 years were included in the cohort. To estimate repertoire size and how much clonotype sharing occurs between individuals, the study deeply sequenced the blood TCR repertoires of several healthy adults. Per donor, three plates each were used for CD4 naive and CD4 memory, two for CD8 naive, and one for CD8 memory. Libraries were prepared and TCR repertoires were sequenced by different laboratories using diverse techniques, in order to increase sequencing depth and limit assay-specific biases. Leukapheresis yielded between about 0.94 and 8.9 billion PBMCs per donor.

What the work shows at the level of the full study, not this receptor alone: When several donors were compared, the shared fraction of clonotypes was around 5% for naive CD4, over 3% for naive CD8, more than 2% for memory CD4, and less than 0.5% for memory CD8. Naive subsets generally had larger estimated clonotype richness than memory subsets. The small number of donors limited the genetic and exposure-history diversity represented. Based on pairwise subsampling, the degree of clonotype sharing among donors was expected to be affected by sequencing depth. Higher generation probabilities were observed for clonotypes shared by all four sorted-subset donors than for non-shared clonotypes. Sampling was restricted to blood, and TCR repertoires in tissues likely differ from the TCR repertoires found in blood. Even with the large sequencing depth, rarefaction of the sorted-subset datasets indicated that sequencing was incomplete.

With regard to this clone: Its antigen is not yet known. There are no base qualities to consult, and no much larger clone falls within one base.

The CDR3, from cysteine to phenylalanine, totals 17 residues. Just the 51-base CDR3 DNA is kept, in frame starting at base 1. The germline V and J ends show losses of 1 base and 4 bases respectively, and no gene match explains 8 bases of the junction. CDR1 and CDR2 are read off the germline V gene as SGHNT and YENEEA. Healthy HIV-negative adults with no recently reported acute infections or vaccinations were included as donors. Every donor was a Caucasian adult residing in Nashville, Tennessee, USA. CD4+ T cells were enriched through magnetic negative selection, after which naive cells were positively selected on CD45RA and the remaining negative fraction served as the memory subset. Blood was collected by leukapheresis, and PBMCs were isolated by Ficoll-Histopaque density gradient centrifugation and then cryopreserved in liquid nitrogen vapor phase. Analytical flow cytometry was used to check the purity and quantity of every magnetically sorted T cell population. Genomic DNA was isolated from each sorted fraction and quantified by UV absorbance on a Nanodrop 2000c.

Using the deep immunoSEQ assay, TCR CDR3 regions were amplified from genomic DNA by multiplex PCR. For each cell subset, the extracted genomic DNA was distributed evenly across all wells of several immunoSEQ 96-well plates, and each plate served as one replicate. For sorted subsets, around 0.2 ug of genomic DNA, equivalent to around 31,000 T cell genomes, went into each replicate PCR. The purified libraries were quantified using a Qubit 3.0 fluorometer, sized with a Bioanalyzer 2100, and then quantified again using the KAPA Library Quantification kit. Every immunoSEQ 96-well plate was sequenced on a dedicated single-read 150-cycle Illumina NextSeq 550 flow cell. In the paper's pipeline: Because the immunoSEQ output included only junctional sequences and no quality scores, the filtering could not be the same as the filtering used for full-length reads. Sequences were annotated with PyIR, a Python wrapper for IgBLAST v1.9, using IMGT germline references to assign V/J genes and CDR3. Any read was removed if the V/J assignment was weak (E-value above 1e-6), the CDR3 was missing, or the read contained stop codons, out-of-frame junctions, or ambiguous translated residues. V3J clonotypes were defined by identical inferred V gene, J gene, and CDR3 amino acid sequence. The percentage overlap between two repertoires was calculated by dividing the number of shared unique clonotypes by the size of the smaller repertoire. Richness of each repertoire was evaluated using RTK rarefaction, the Chao1 estimator, and Recon v2.1 estimates of unobserved clonotypes. For all TCRbeta clonotypes obtained by the gDNA method from a few donors, generation probabilities were computed with OLGA. In TCRdb, the immuneACCESS table is reduced to in-frame sequences with V and J assigned. These tables do not hold every clone; where another copy was compared, an unresolved V gene accounts for under half, and the others remain unexplained. D and trimming were read from the DNA, whereas the V and J calls and clone size are those reported in that table. For this sample the table gives over 2 million clones, of which about nine tenths were detected only once. About 0.41% of the sample is held by the ten biggest clonotypes.

This TCR was sampled from a man aged 18 to 30 in good health. Some clones in this sample may be carry-over from other donors' samples. Specimen: naive CD4+ T cells from PBMCs. The sample's cell subset or site label, in plain terms: CD45RA+ positively selected. The chain is made from TRBV11-3 and TRBJ2-1; the central 9 bases match TRBD2. DNA sequence: TGTGCCAGCAGCTTAGTCTCCGGGACTAGCACGTACAATGAGCAGTTCTTC. It specifies CASSLVSGTSTYNEQFF. The full variable domain, with segments outside the CDR3 supplied by the reference TRBV11-3 and TRBJ2-1 proteins, appears as EAGVVQSPRYKIIEKKQPVAFWCNPISGHNTLYWYLQNLGQGPELLIRYENEEAVDDSQLPKDRFSAERLKGVDSTLKIQPAELGDSAVYLCASSLVSGTSTYNEQFFGPGTRLTVL.